This T cell receptor beta chain was documented in a study of cytotoxic CD8 clonotypes in ibrutinib-treated CLL. Study conclusions and caveats: Progressing patients had sampling times that differed from those of sustained-remission patients.

Comment on this clone: Its antigen is not identified.

V lost 7 bases to trimming and J lost 8 bases, with 20 bases between them. CDR1 is LNHDA, CDR2 SQIVND, per germline (reference sequence). This CDR3 is built from 15 residues. The table came from immunoSEQ multiplex PCR; TCRdb's copy has only in-frame clones and leaves some out. Among 200,000 or so clones listed, approximately 79% were seen once. The chain has TRBV19 and TRBJ1-4; possible D gene TRBD1, 5 bases. Sequenced here: PBMCs, sampled after 12 months of ibrutinib treatment. The TCR originated in a human donor with chronic lymphocytic leukemia. The CDR3 DNA reads as TGTGCCAGTACCCCCAGGTGGCGGGGGGACGAAAAACTGTTTTTT. This gives the protein CASTPRWRGDEKLFF. The full variable domain, in which reference TRBV19 and TRBJ1-4 provide the parts outside the CDR3, is DGGITQSPKYLFRKEGQNVTLSCEQNLNHDAMYWYRQDPGQGLRLIYYSQIVNDFQKGDIAEGYSVSREKKESFPLTVTSAQKNPTAFYLCASTPRWRGDEKLFFGSGTQLSVL.